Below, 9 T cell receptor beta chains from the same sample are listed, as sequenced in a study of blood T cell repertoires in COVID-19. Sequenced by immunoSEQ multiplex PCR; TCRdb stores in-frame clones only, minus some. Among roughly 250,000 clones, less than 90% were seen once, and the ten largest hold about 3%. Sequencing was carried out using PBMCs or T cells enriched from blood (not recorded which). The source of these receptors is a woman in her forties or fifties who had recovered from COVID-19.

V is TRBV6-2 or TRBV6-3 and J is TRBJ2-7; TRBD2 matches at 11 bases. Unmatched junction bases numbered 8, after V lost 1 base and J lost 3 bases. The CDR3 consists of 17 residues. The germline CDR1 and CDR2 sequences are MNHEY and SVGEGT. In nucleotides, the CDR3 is TGTGCCAGCAGTTACTGGGGACTAGCGGAAACCAACTACGAGCAGTACTTC. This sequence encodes CASSYWGLAETNYEQYF.

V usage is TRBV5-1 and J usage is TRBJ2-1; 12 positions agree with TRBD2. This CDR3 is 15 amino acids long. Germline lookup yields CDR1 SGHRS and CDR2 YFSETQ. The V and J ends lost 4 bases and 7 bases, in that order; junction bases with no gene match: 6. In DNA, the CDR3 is TGCGCCAGCAGCCCGCTAGCGGGAGGGCCGAATGAGCAGTTCTTC. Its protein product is CASSPLAGGPNEQFF.

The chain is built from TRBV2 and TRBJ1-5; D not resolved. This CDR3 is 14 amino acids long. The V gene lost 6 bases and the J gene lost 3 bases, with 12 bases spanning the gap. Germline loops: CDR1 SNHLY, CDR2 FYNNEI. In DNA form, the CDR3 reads TGTGCCAGCAGAGCCTCCGGGAACAATCAGCCCCAGCATTTT. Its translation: CASRASGNNQPQHF.

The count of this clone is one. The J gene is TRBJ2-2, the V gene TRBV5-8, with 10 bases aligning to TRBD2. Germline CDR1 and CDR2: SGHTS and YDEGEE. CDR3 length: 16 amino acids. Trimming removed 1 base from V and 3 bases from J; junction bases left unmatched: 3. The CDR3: CASSLSSGSYTGELFF. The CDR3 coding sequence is TGTGCCAGCAGCTTGTCTAGCGGGAGTTACACCGGGGAGCTGTTTTTT.

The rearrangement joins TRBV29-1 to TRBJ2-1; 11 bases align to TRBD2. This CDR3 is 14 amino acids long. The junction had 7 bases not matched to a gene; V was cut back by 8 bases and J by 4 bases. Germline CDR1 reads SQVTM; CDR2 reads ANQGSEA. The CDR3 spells CSTRSGRGYNEQFF. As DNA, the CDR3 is TGCAGCACCCGTAGCGGGAGGGGGTACAATGAGCAGTTCTTC.

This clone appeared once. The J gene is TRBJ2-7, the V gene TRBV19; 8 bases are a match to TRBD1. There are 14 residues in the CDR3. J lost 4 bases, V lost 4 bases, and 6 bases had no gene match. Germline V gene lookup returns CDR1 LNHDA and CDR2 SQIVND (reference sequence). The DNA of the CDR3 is TGTGCCAGTAGTACCCGACAGGGGCGGTACGAGCAGTACTTC. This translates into CASSTRQGRYEQYF.

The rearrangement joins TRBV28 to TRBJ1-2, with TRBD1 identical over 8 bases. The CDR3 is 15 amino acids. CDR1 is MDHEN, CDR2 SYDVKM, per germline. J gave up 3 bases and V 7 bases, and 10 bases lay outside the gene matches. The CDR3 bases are TGTGCCAGCACCACTACGGGACAGGATTACTATGGCTACACCTTC. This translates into CASTTTGQDYYGYTF.

The DNA for the CDR3 is TGTGCCAGCAGACAACCCGGGACTAGCAGCAATGAGCAGTTCTTC. It translates to CASRQPGTSSNEQFF. J is TRBJ2-1 and V is TRBV11-2; TRBD2 matches at 9 bases. The CDR3 covers 15 residues. The germline CDR1 and CDR2 sequences are SGHAT and FQNNGV. The ends lost 6 bases at V and 6 bases at J; junction bases unmatched: 9.

This chain's CDR3 is CASSFPLRGPYNEQFF. As DNA, the CDR3 is TGTGCCAGCAGCTTTCCATTGCGGGGACCCTACAATGAGCAGTTCTTC. The V call is TRBV13, the J call TRBJ2-1; TRBD2 might be the D (6 bases). Germline V gives CDR1 PRHDT, CDR2 FYEKMQ (reference sequence). The CDR3 runs to 16 residues. V was pared by 3 bases and J by 2 bases, with 14 bases between.